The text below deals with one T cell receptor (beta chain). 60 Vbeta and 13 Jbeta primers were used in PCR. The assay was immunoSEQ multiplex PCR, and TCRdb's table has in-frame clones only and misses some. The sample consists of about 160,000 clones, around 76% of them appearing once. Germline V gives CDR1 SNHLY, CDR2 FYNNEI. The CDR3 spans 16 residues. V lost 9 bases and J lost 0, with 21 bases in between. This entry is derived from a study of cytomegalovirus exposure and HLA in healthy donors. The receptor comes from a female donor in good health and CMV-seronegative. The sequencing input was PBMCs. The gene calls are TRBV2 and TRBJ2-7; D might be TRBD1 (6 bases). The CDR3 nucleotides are TGTGCCAGTGAGGGGGAAACAGGGTACCTCTCCTACGAGCAGTACTTC. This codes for CASEGETGYLSYEQYF.